The 10 T cell receptor beta chains below were found in one sample sequenced in a study of T cell changes during pregnancy in multiple sclerosis. The repertoire was sequenced with immunoSEQ multiplex PCR; TCRdb's copy has only in-frame clones and lacks some. This sample carries 73,000 or so clones, roughly 90% of them seen once, and the ten largest clones take more than 9%. Sample: peripheral blood, taken after pregnancy. These TCRs come from a female donor in good health, enrolled as a control in a pregnancy study.

The rearrangement uses TRBV5-1 and TRBJ2-3, with TRBD1 matching 9 bases. This CDR3 is built from 15 residues. V lost 4 bases and J lost 3; bases outside the gene matches: 6. Germline V gene data show CDR1 as SGHRS and CDR2 as YFSETQ. The CDR3 loop is CASSPVGQGTDTQYF. The CDR3 DNA reads TGCGCCAGCAGCCCAGTGGGACAGGGAACAGATACGCAGTATTTT.

The chain couples TRBV13 to TRBJ2-5; 8 nucleotides align to TRBD1. The CDR3 has 16 residues. Trimming removed 2 bases from V and 6 bases from J; junction bases left unmatched: 11. CDR1 is PRHDT, CDR2 FYEKMQ, per germline (reference sequence). CDR3 region: CASSLYGTGPVKTQYF. CDR3 DNA: TGTGCCAGCAGCTTATACGGGACAGGACCTGTAAAGACCCAGTACTTC.

This chain connects TRBV2 to TRBJ2-7; TRBD1 aligns across 8 bases. The trim removed 6 bases at V and 5 bases at J, leaving 12 bases unmatched. The CDR3 runs to 15 residues. Germline V gene sequence: CDR1 SNHLY, CDR2 FYNNEI. CDR3 coding DNA: TGTGCCAGCAGCTCTCATGGACAGGGCGGACACGAGCAGTACTTC. It encodes CASSSHGQGGHEQYF.

This rearrangement joins TRBV7-2 to TRBJ2-2; TRBD2 might be the D (6 bases). The CDR3 has 13 residues. V shed 5 bases and J shed 5 bases, with 9 bases lying between them. Germline assignment: CDR1 SGHTA and CDR2 FQGNSA. The CDR3 protein is CASSAGRTGELFF. As DNA, the CDR3 is TGTGCCAGCAGCGCGGGACGGACCGGGGAGCTGTTTTTT.

The genes are TRBV28 and TRBJ2-7; D remains ambiguous. CDR1 MDHEN and CDR2 SYDVKM come from the germline V gene. Deletions cut 4 bases from V and 6 bases from J, with 13 bases between. This CDR3 is built from 13 residues. The CDR3 bases are TGTGCCAGCAGTTCCAGGCCTTCAGTCGAGCAGTACTTC. As protein: CASSSRPSVEQYF.

The CDR3 loop is CASNSQHKAFF. CDR3 bases: TGTGCCAGTAATTCACAGCATAAAGCTTTCTTT. The chain employs TRBV6-5 and TRBJ1-1; no reliable D call. V shed 9 bases and J shed 9 bases, with 14 bases lying between them. The CDR3 contains 11 residues. From germline, CDR1 is MNHEY and CDR2 SVGAGI.

V and J are TRBV5-1 and TRBJ2-1; the match to TRBD1 covers 9 bases. J lost 6 bases, V lost 3 bases, and 7 bases had no gene match. Germline CDR1 and CDR2: SGHRS and YFSETQ. The CDR3 extends over 15 amino acids. The CDR3, as DNA: TGCGCCAGCAGCTGGAGGGGACAGGGTGGCAATGAGCAGTTCTTC. Its translation: CASSWRGQGGNEQFF.

The chain uses TRBV5-1 and TRBJ2-5, with a possible D match to TRBD1 (6 bases). Germline V gene sequence: CDR1 SGHRS, CDR2 YFSETQ. The CDR3 runs 14 residues. Deletions cut 3 bases from V and 2 bases from J, with 11 bases between. CDR3: CASSWTDSQETQYF. The CDR3 nucleotides read TGCGCCAGCAGCTGGACAGACAGTCAAGAGACCCAGTACTTC.

The rearrangement uses TRBV19 and TRBJ2-7, with 12 bases aligning to TRBD2. V lost 9 bases, J lost 3 bases, and 3 bases stayed unmatched. The germline V gene has CDR1 LNHDA and CDR2 SQIVND (reference sequence). The CDR3 is 13 amino acids. The CDR3 region is CASPTSGSYEQYF. The CDR3 DNA reads TGTGCCAGCCCGACTAGCGGGAGCTACGAGCAGTACTTC.

The rearrangement links TRBV19 to TRBJ1-1, with a weak D call TRBD1 (5 bases). This CDR3 is built from 12 residues. V lost 4 bases and J lost 10, with 13 bases in between. Germline CDR1 is LNHDA and CDR2 is SQIVND (reference sequence). DNA for the CDR3: TGTGCCAGTAGTACTCGGGGGGAAGGAGCTTTCTTT. Translated, it gives CASSTRGEGAFF.